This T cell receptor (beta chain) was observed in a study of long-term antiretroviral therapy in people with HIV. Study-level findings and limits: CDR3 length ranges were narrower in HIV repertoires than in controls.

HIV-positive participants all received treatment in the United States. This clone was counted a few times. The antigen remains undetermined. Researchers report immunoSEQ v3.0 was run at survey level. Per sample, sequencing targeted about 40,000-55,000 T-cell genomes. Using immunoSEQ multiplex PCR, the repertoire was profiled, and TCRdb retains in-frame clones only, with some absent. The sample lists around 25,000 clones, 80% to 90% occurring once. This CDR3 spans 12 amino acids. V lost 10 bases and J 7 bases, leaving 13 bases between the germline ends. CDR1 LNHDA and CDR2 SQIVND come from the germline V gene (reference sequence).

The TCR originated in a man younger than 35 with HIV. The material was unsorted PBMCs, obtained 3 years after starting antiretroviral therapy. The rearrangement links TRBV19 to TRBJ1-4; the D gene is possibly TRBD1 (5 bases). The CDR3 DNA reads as TGTGCCACTAAGGGGTCAGCTGAAAAACTGTTTTTT. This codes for CATKGSAEKLFF. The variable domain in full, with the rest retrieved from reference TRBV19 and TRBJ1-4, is DGGITQSPKYLFRKEGQNVTLSCEQNLNHDAMYWYRQDPGQGLRLIYYSQIVNDFQKGDIAEGYSVSREKKESFPLTVTSAQKNPTAFYLCATKGSAEKLFFGSGTQLSVL.